What follows are 27 T cell receptor beta chains derived from one specimen sequenced in a study of T-cell reconstitution after alpha-beta-depleted transplantation in children. A TCRbeta library incorporating unique molecular identifiers was prepared. MiXCR was run by TCRdb on the PCR reads, yielding one entry per CDR3 protein. Of just over 950,000 distinct CDR3 sequences in the sample, about 26% were seen once. The sequencing used PBMCs, mostly from graft donor cells, collected 360 days after TCRalphabeta/CD19-depleted stem cell transplant. These receptors came from a boy under two years old who had a stem cell transplant for SCID, so the T cells may come from the graft donor.

This clonotype came up many times. The V and J genes are TRBV7-7 and TRBJ1-2, with no clear D. The CDR3 loop spans 13 amino acids. Germline CDR1 SSHAT, CDR2 FNYEAQ (reference sequence). V dropped 11 bases and J dropped 4 bases, with 17 bases sitting between them. The CDR3 region is CAPGGNCVYGYTF. The CDR3 nucleotides are TGTGCCCCAGGAGGGAATTGTGTCTATGGCTACACCTTC.

This chain uses TRBV27 with TRBJ2-7; TRBD1 agrees at 8 bases. From germline, CDR1 is MNHEY and CDR2 SMNVEV (reference sequence). This CDR3 is built from 16 residues. After removal of 8 bases from V and 4 bases from J, the junction contained 16 bases not matched to a gene. CDR3 region: CASSLLTGVGIYEQYF. The CDR3 nucleotides are TGTGCCAGCTCCCTTTTGACAGGGGTCGGTATTTACGAGCAGTACTTC.

This clonotype was recorded a few times. This chain links TRBV7-3 with TRBJ2-3, with 7 nucleotides matching TRBD1. This CDR3 contains 14 residues. In germline, CDR1 is SGHTA, CDR2 FQGTGA. Trimming at V came to 2 bases and at J to 8 bases, leaving 7 bases not matched to a gene. The CDR3 nucleotides read TGTGCCAGCAGCTTACCTGGGAAGGGGGCTACGCAGTATTTT. This encodes CASSLPGKGATQYF.

The V and J genes are TRBV7-9 and TRBJ2-1; 8 bases agree with TRBD2. This CDR3 has 15 residues. Germline CDR1 and CDR2: SEHNR and FQNEAQ (reference sequence). V lost 5 bases and J lost 6; bases outside the gene matches: 9. The CDR3 bases are TGTGCCAGCAGCCTATACGGGGGGGCTATCAATGAGCAGTTCTTC. Its translation is CASSLYGGAINEQFF.

J is TRBJ2-7 and V is TRBV10-3; 7 bases match TRBD1. This CDR3 has 15 amino acids. CDR1 and CDR2 (germline): ENHRY, SYGVKD. Trimming at V came to 6 bases and at J to 1 base, leaving 9 bases not matched to a gene. The DNA for the CDR3 is TGTGCCATCAGCCGGGACAGCGCCTCATCCTACGAGCAGTACTTC. It codes for CAISRDSASSYEQYF.

The genes are TRBV12-3 or TRBV12-4 and TRBJ2-5, with D possibly matching TRBD2 (6 bases). V was clipped by 7 bases and J by 2 bases, with 14 bases between them. CDR3 length equals 14 residues. Written as DNA, the CDR3 is TGTGCCAGCACTCGACTTGGGGGGCAAGAGACCCAGTACTTC. It yields the protein CASTRLGGQETQYF.

This chain links TRBV20-1 with TRBJ2-5, with 10 bases lining up with TRBD2. With 5 bases clipped from V and 4 bases from J, the junction kept 7 bases outside the gene matches. The CDR3 length is 14 residues. CDR1 DFQATT and CDR2 SNEGSKA come from the germline V gene (reference sequence). The CDR3 sequence is CSALSGGLLETQYF. CDR3 nucleotides: TGCAGTGCTCTTAGCGGGGGGTTATTAGAGACCCAGTACTTC.

The chain has TRBV20-1 and TRBJ2-5; perhaps TRBD2 as D (6 bases). The germline V gene has CDR1 DFQATT and CDR2 SNEGSKA (reference sequence). The CDR3 covers 17 residues. V was pared by 6 bases and J by 5 bases, with 28 bases between. The CDR3 DNA reads TGCAGTGCCCCACCGAGGACACGCAGTAGTGGGGGGGAGACCCAGTACTTC. Translation gives CSAPPRTRSSGGETQYF.

The chain combines TRBV2 with TRBJ2-7; TRBD2 is a possible D gene (5 bases). Germline CDR1 is SNHLY and CDR2 is FYNNEI. This CDR3 has 15 residues. Between the trimmed V and J ends, which lost 6 bases and 2 bases, there was a span of 17 bases. In nucleotides, the CDR3 is TGTGCCAGCAGCCCCCGGGCAGGACTTACCTACGAGCAGTACTTC. It specifies CASSPRAGLTYEQYF.

The chain has TRBV12-3 or TRBV12-4 and TRBJ2-5; TRBD2 agrees at 10 bases. The CDR3 totals 15 residues. V gave up 7 bases and J gave up 5 bases; unmatched junction bases: 10. CDR3 sequence: CASTGAGGPRETQYF. The CDR3 region has the DNA TGTGCCAGCACCGGAGCGGGGGGGCCGCGGGAGACCCAGTACTTC.

This clonotype turned up a few times. This chain joins TRBV12-3 or TRBV12-4 and TRBJ1-1; possible D gene TRBD1, 6 bases. Trimming took 5 bases from V and 2 from J, leaving 12 bases between them. CDR3 length equals 14 residues. CDR3 in DNA: TGTGCCAGCAGTCATGACAGGTTTAACACTGAAGCTTTCTTT. It codes for CASSHDRFNTEAFF.

The CDR3 DNA is TGTGCCAGCAGTTCCCGAGGGTTGGGCGAGCAGTACTTC. Amino acids: CASSSRGLGEQYF. The gene calls are TRBV6-5 and TRBJ2-7; D might be TRBD2 (5 bases). Germline values: CDR1 MNHEY, CDR2 SVGAGI. V lost 4 bases, J lost 6 bases, and 13 bases lay in between. The CDR3 length is 13 residues.

This clonotype was seen a few times. V gene TRBV5-1 combines with J gene TRBJ2-5; D call uncertain. Trimming pared 0 bases from V and 4 bases from J, leaving 13 bases between. This CDR3 contains 15 residues. Germline CDR1 and CDR2: SGHRS and YFSETQ. CDR3 loop: CASSLVGNLGETQYF. The DNA of the CDR3 is TGCGCCAGCAGCTTGGTGGGGAATCTTGGAGAGACCCAGTACTTC.

The chain employs TRBV7-9 and TRBJ2-3, with a possible D match to TRBD2 (6 bases). The germline CDR1 and CDR2 sequences are SEHNR and FQNEAQ (reference sequence). The germline V and J ends were trimmed by 2 bases and 2 bases, with 17 bases remaining between them. This CDR3 has 17 residues. The CDR3, as DNA: TGTGCCAGCAGCTTACCCGACCGGGACTCTAACACAGATACGCAGTATTTT. This encodes CASSLPDRDSNTDTQYF.

J is TRBJ1-3 and V is TRBV9; D may be TRBD1 (6 bases). The CDR3 loop spans 15 amino acids. V gave up 0 bases and J gave up 1 base, with 8 bases separating them. Germline V gene data show CDR1 as SGDLS and CDR2 as YYNGEE. CDR3 bases: TGTGCCAGCAGCGTAGGACAGGTGTCTGGAAACACCATATATTTT. Protein product: CASSVGQVSGNTIYF.

The chain combines TRBV29-1 with TRBJ1-1, with 7 bases lining up with TRBD1. The length of the CDR3 is 12 residues. Germline V gene lookup returns CDR1 SQVTM and CDR2 ANQGSEA. J was trimmed by 1 base and V by 7 bases; bases with no gene match: 3. The CDR3 DNA reads TGCAGCGGAGGACAGGAGAACACTGAAGCTTTCTTT. Protein product: CSGGQENTEAFF.

The V call is TRBV18, the J call TRBJ2-3, with 7 bases identical to TRBD2. Losses at the gene ends were 6 bases for V and 8 bases for J; bases not matched to a gene: 8. The CDR3 spans 13 residues. Germline V lookup: CDR1 KGHSH, CDR2 LQKENI. The CDR3 DNA sequence: TGTGCCAGCTCCCCGACGAGGGAGGGTACGCAGTATTTT. Its protein is CASSPTREGTQYF.

The chain employs TRBV6-5 and TRBJ2-1; either TRBD1 or TRBD2 may supply D (6 bases each). Germline CDR1 MNHEY, CDR2 SVGAGI. V lost 4 bases and J lost 6, with 13 bases in between. This CDR3 spans 14 amino acids. CDR3 protein: CASSFNRDFNEQFF. The DNA for the CDR3 is TGTGCCAGCAGTTTTAACAGGGACTTCAATGAGCAGTTCTTC.

The V gene is TRBV2, the J gene TRBJ2-7; 9 positions agree with TRBD2. CDR3 size: 14 residues. CDR1 SNHLY and CDR2 FYNNEI come from the germline V gene. Losses at the gene ends were 6 bases for V and 0 bases for J; bases not matched to a gene: 3. This chain's CDR3 is CASRQTSGSYEQYF. The CDR3 coding sequence is TGTGCCAGCAGGCAGACTAGCGGCTCCTACGAGCAGTACTTC. Full variable domain (outside the CDR3, taken from reference TRBV2 and TRBJ2-7): EPEVTQTPSHQVTQMGQEVILRCVPISNHLYFYWYRQILGQKVEFLVSFYNNEISEKSEIFDDQFSVERPDGSNFTLKIRSTKLEDSAMYFCASRQTSGSYEQYFGPGTRLTVT.

This clonotype has ten or more counts. V is TRBV12-3 or TRBV12-4 and J is TRBJ2-1, with 7 bases that match TRBD2. V was pared by 6 bases and J by 13 bases, with 9 bases of the junction left unmatched. The CDR3 spans 12 residues. The CDR3 loop is CASSPGRDPQFF. The CDR3 region has the DNA TGTGCCAGCAGCCCAGGGAGGGACCCTCAGTTCTTC.

This clonotype was observed a few times. The CDR3 protein is CASSRLGVPSYNEQFF. In DNA form, the CDR3 reads TGCGCCAGCAGCCGACTAGGGGTCCCCTCCTACAATGAGCAGTTCTTC. The J gene is TRBJ2-1, the V gene TRBV5-1, with a tentative D call TRBD2 (6 bases). The CDR3 loop spans 16 amino acids. Germline CDR1 SGHRS, CDR2 YFSETQ. V was trimmed by 4 bases and J by 0 bases, leaving 14 bases between them.

V gene TRBV5-6 combines with J gene TRBJ1-1; D uncertain. Trimming removed 2 bases from V and 0 bases from J, with 11 bases in between. Germline V gene lookup returns CDR1 SGHDT and CDR2 YYEEEE. CDR3 length: 15 residues. CDR3 coding DNA: TGTGCCAGCAGCTTCCCTGGGTTTTTGAACACTGAAGCTTTCTTT. Protein sequence: CASSFPGFLNTEAFF.

This clonotype was seen a few times. The rearrangement joins TRBV20-1 to TRBJ2-7; D gene unclear. This CDR3 has 12 residues. The germline gives CDR1 DFQATT, CDR2 SNEGSKA (reference sequence). Trimming took off 3 bases at V and 4 bases at J, with 10 bases between the two ends. DNA of the CDR3: TGCAGTGCTAGTTATCGCGGTTACGAGCAGTACTTC. It yields the protein CSASYRGYEQYF.

V is TRBV2 and J is TRBJ2-1, with D maybe TRBD2 (6 bases). V lost 4 bases to trimming and J lost 5 bases, with 18 bases between them. The length of the CDR3 is 16 residues. Looked up from germline, CDR1 is SNHLY and CDR2 is FYNNEI. The CDR3 is CASSVRGRNRDNEQFF. In DNA, the CDR3 is TGTGCCAGCAGTGTTCGGGGGAGGAATCGCGACAATGAGCAGTTCTTC.

This clonotype has ten or more counts. The chain combines TRBV2 with TRBJ2-1; D not resolved. Germline lookup yields CDR1 SNHLY and CDR2 FYNNEI. The V end was cut by 2 bases, the J end by 8 bases, with 4 bases between. The CDR3 extends over 11 amino acids. The CDR3 DNA reads as TGTGCCAGCAGTGAATTGGATGAGCAGTTCTTC. Translated: CASSELDEQFF. Full variable domain (outside the CDR3, taken from reference TRBV2 and TRBJ2-1): EPEVTQTPSHQVTQMGQEVILRCVPISNHLYFYWYRQILGQKVEFLVSFYNNEISEKSEIFDDQFSVERPDGSNFTLKIRSTKLEDSAMYFCASSELDEQFFGPGTRLTVL.

The genes are TRBV30 and TRBJ1-5, with TRBD1 matching 8 bases. J gave up 5 bases and V 3 bases, and 3 bases lay outside the gene matches. The V gene's germline CDR1 is GTSNPN and CDR2 SVGIG (reference sequence). The CDR3 is 13 amino acids. CDR3 protein: CAWRPDRDQPQHF. The DNA of the CDR3 is TGTGCCTGGAGGCCGGACAGGGATCAGCCCCAGCATTTT. The full variable domain, with the rest looked up from reference TRBV30 and TRBJ1-5, is SQTIHQWPATLVQPVGSPLSLECTVEGTSNPNLYWYRQAAGRGLQLLFYSVGIGQISSEVPQNLSASRPQDRQFILSSKKLLLSDSGFYLCAWRPDRDQPQHFGDGTRLSIL.

The table lists this clonotype with a few counts. The chain employs TRBV9 and TRBJ2-7; 9 bases are a match to TRBD2. This CDR3 region has 14 residues. The germline V gene encodes CDR1 SGDLS and CDR2 YYNGEE. J gave up 5 bases and V 2 bases, and 5 bases lay outside the gene matches. The CDR3 DNA reads as TGTGCCAGCAGCGTCGGCGGGGGGGCCGACGAGCAGTACTTC. Translating gives CASSVGGGADEQYF. Full variable domain (remainder filled in from reference TRBV9 and TRBJ2-7): DSGVTQTPKHLITATGQRVTLRCSPRSGDLSVYWYQQSLDQGLQFLIQYYNGEERAKGNILERFSAQQFPDLHSELNLSSLELGDSALYFCASSVGGGADEQYFGPGTRLTVT.